This T cell receptor (beta chain) appears in the sequencing data of a study of T cells in Graves' hyperthyroidism and ophthalmopathy (dated by TCRdb to about 2019). The study in broad terms: Peripheral blood was sampled at the time of initial diagnosis, prior to any treatment. Prospective prediction of ophthalmopathy was tested in an independent validation cohort consisting of 18 hyperthyroidism patients and over 15 patients who later progressed to ophthalmopathy. Once sampling was done, hyperthyroidism patients were given methimazole at a starting dose of 30 mg daily, whereas ophthalmopathy patients were given high-dose intravenous methylprednisolone. To identify TCR V-J signatures that set the groups apart, the researchers used a discovery cohort of 100 patients, made up of under 45 with Graves' ophthalmopathy and about 55 with stable Graves' hyperthyroidism. In six Graves' hyperthyroidism patients, the study also compared T-cell repertoires from thyroid tissue with T-cell repertoires from blood. The paper describes TCR Vbeta CDR3 sequencing of roughly 130 peripheral blood samples, made up of roughly 40 ophthalmopathy patients, around 73 hyperthyroidism patients and about 17 progressor patients. The roughly 100 discovery patients were divided at random into training and test sets in a 7:3 ratio.

Overall results and qualifications from the work: Sample size was not statistically predetermined, and investigators were not blinded to group allocation. Blood samples also contained most of the expanded thyroid clonotypes (frequency above 0.001), which suggests that blood repertoires may reflect thyroid immune responses. A model built on a 13 V-J signature distinguished ophthalmopathy from stable hyperthyroidism, reaching roughly 88% sensitivity and 81.08% specificity in cross-validation and 80%/75% in testing. In validation, the model predicted progression to ophthalmopathy a median of 6.5 months before onset, with about 70% sensitivity and about 72% specificity.

Graves' hyperthyroidism was defined as stable when no progression to ophthalmopathy occurred over 18 months of follow-up. The hyperthyroidism patients were between 18 and 65 years old and newly diagnosed, with a disease duration of less than 2 months. Exclusion was applied to patients with uncontrolled infections, other autoimmune diseases, pregnancy or lactation. Diagnoses were established on the basis of clinical symptoms, serum thyroxine and TRAb, thyroid ultrasound, and orbital computed tomography. PBMCs were separated from around 9.1 ml of fresh peripheral blood using Ficoll-Paque density gradient centrifugation. Total RNA was extracted with Trizol reagent, and quality was checked on an Agilent 2100 Bioanalyzer. TCR beta CDR3 regions were amplified from RNA transcripts. The TCR CDR3 was subjected to a first round of RT-PCR using the HTBI primer set and the Qiagen OneStep RT-PCR kit. A second multiplex PCR round built the libraries, followed by size selection and purification. Sequencing of the libraries was done on an Illumina HiSeq2000 using paired-end 100 bp reads. Concerning the study's data processing: SOAPnuke was used to process the raw data, with reads discarded if the reads contained adapters or uncalled bases, had a mean Phred below 15, or lacked an exact constant-primer or identifier match. High-quality paired reads were merged with COPE v1.2.5, and unique nucleotide sequences were defined as clonotypes. MiTCR v1.1 was used to align the clonotypes against IMGT TRBV, TRBD and TRBJ reference segments. Only V-J combinations with frequency above 0.0001, covering 99% to 99.2% of repertoires, were analysed. A TCS score was defined as the ratio between F50 (clonal expansion) and ExV (chaos), using BLOSUM62-based TCRdist between CDR3 peptides within each V-J. Welch's t-statistics and random forest reduced roughly 540 V-J features to under 15, which were used in a naive Bayes classifier (R e1071). TCRdb's own reprocessing of the public reads used fastp at Q25 and MiXCR and kept productive beta chains. Merged by CDR3 protein, the rows form single entries marked with the most common genes and DNA. V and J calls and clone size were set by TCRdb, not the authors. The sample records roughly 720,000 distinct CDR3 sequences, 17% of which are singletons. Less than 20% of the sample is in the top ten clones.

The junction carries 8 bases between V and J, which are trimmed by 1 base and 1 base respectively. The germline V gene (reference sequence) yields PRHDT for CDR1 and FYEKMQ for CDR2. The CDR3 spans 14 residues, from the cysteine through the phenylalanine. Solely the CDR3 DNA is kept, with 42 bases framed from the first base. This clonotype was counted at least ten times. The specificity of this receptor is unknown. Base qualities are not at hand, and no much larger clone is one base apart. The source material was blood. The source is a man aged 45 to 65 with Graves' hyperthyroidism. The V and J genes are TRBV13 and TRBJ2-7, with an unclear D gene assignment. Read as DNA, the sequence is TGTGCCAGCAGCTTAGTTTACAGTTCCTACGAGCAGTACTTC. The translation is CASSLVYSSYEQYF.